The present entry profiles one TCR beta chain with its context. This clone's antigen is unknown. No base quality values were provided; no much bigger clone lies one nucleotide off. The CDR3 runs 13 amino acids, cysteine and phenylalanine included. Solely the CDR3 DNA is kept, with 39 bases framed from the first base. Via the germline V gene, CDR1 is KGHSH and CDR2 LQKENI. Trimming removed 2 bases from V and 5 bases from J, leaving 7 bases between the germline ends. This sample is drawn from a study of blood T cell repertoires in COVID-19 (dated by TCRdb to the early 2020s). Background on the whole study: Samples from collaborators originated in the United States, Italy and Spain and spanned both the acute and convalescent phases of COVID-19. The prospective study material was composed of cDNA or gDNA derived from T cells, B-cell-depleted T cells, or PBMCs. Deeply sampled blood TCRbeta repertoires from subjects exposed to, actively infected with, or recovered from COVID-19 were included in the dataset. A freely available public database, intended as a resource for researchers studying the immune response to SARS-CoV-2, is where the repertoires were released. The samples were drawn from two sources: the first 160 participants of the ongoing ImmuneRACE study, and over 1,000 subjects contributed by 6 global collaborators. A de-identified subject ID, COVID-19 status, age in years and sex were almost always included in the sample metadata. Where available, HLA class I and class II types were obtained from metadata supplied by the sample provider rather than from assay-based typing.

At one collaborating source in Seattle, patients were enrolled during active infection and were followed longitudinally through the course of disease. Collaborating institutions collected whole blood in K2EDTA tubes following their own protocols. Collaborator samples were shipped for TCRbeta analysis as frozen whole blood, isolated PBMCs, or DNA extracted from either sample type. TCRbeta CDR3 regions were amplified from genomic DNA by means of the immunoSEQ Assay, a bias-controlled multiplex PCR. For the original study's pipeline: The number of nucleated cells in each sample was estimated by amplification of reference gene primers within the assay. To quantify the absolute abundance of each unique TCRbeta CDR3 rearrangement, sequence reads were collapsed and filtered. Productive Simpson clonality was computed per sample as the square root of Simpson's diversity index over productive rearrangements. Entries here come from immuneACCESS through TCRdb and include only in-frame sequences with V and J called. Some clones fail to appear in such tables; in the studies checked, an unresolved V gene covers under half of the shortfall, and the cause of the remainder is unknown. V and J calls and clone size are as listed in that table; D and trimming were resolved from the DNA. The sample table lists some 200,000 clones, around 94% of them with a count of one. Jointly, the top ten make up 0.76% of the sample.

What the authors observed across the whole study: Clinical and demographic metadata were provided uncurated, with the amount varying by source and participant.

This clonotype originated in a man under 40 with COVID-19, enrolled during active disease. Recombination linked TRBV18 to TRBJ1-5; the D gene lacks a confident call. The sample comprised peripheral blood. The CDR3 loop reads CASSPADDQPQHF. The DNA is as follows: TGTGCCAGCTCACCAGCAGATGATCAGCCCCAGCATTTT.